This T cell receptor (beta chain) was identified during a study of post-analysis software for immune sequencing data. Study-level information: Disease courses included relapsing-remitting, secondary progressive and progressive-relapsing multiple sclerosis. The study's findings and limits: About five TRBV segments occurring more often in patients than controls included TRBV5-6, TRBV5-1 and TRBV20-1. Controls showed significantly higher normalized Chao1 diversity than did multiple sclerosis patients.

With regard to this clonotype: The antigen is unknown.

Unique molecular identifiers were built into the TCR beta cDNA libraries. The yield from about 1 to 10 million T cells was approximately 500,000 cDNA molecules in total. TCRdb independently ran MiXCR on the PCR reads; one entry per CDR3 protein. The table lists 740,000 or so distinct CDR3 sequences, about 57% of them singletons. In germline, CDR1 is KGHSH, CDR2 LQKENI. Trimming stripped 1 base from V and 3 bases from J, with 10 bases between. The CDR3 totals 14 residues. Material: blood. V is TRBV18 and J is TRBJ2-7, with D possibly matching TRBD1 (5 bases). This clonotype was obtained from a girl aged 10 to 17 with multiple sclerosis. The CDR3 region is CASSPQRQSYEQYF. The CDR3 DNA reads TGTGCCAGCTCACCACAGAGACAGAGCTACGAGCAGTACTTC.